This T cell receptor beta chain derives from a study of T cells in localized non-small cell lung cancer. The study, taken as a whole, reports: The study linked higher blood T cell density to longer overall survival. Adjacent uninvolved lung had the highest clonality, suggesting focused antigen responses. Researchers found a median around 57 of the top 100 tumor clones in adjacent lung.

From germline, CDR1 is SGDLS and CDR2 YYNGEE. The germline V and J ends were trimmed by 5 bases and 7 bases, with 15 bases remaining between them. The CDR3 is 14 residues long. Regarding this clone: Its target is not known.

The method was immunoSEQ multiplex PCR; TCRdb's version includes in-frame clones alone and lacks a portion of them. The sample has about 33,000 clones, 75% to 90% seen once; the top ten hold around 4.1%. This TCR derives from a man between 40 and 75 years old with stage I lung adenocarcinoma. The chain links TRBV9 to TRBJ1-4; D possibly corresponds to TRBD1 (5 bases). The sample here was peripheral blood, taken before any cancer treatment. CDR3 bases: TGTGCCAGCAGTGGGGGAGGGAAGGGTGAAAAACTGTTTTTT. Encoded protein: CASSGGGKGEKLFF. Full variable domain (missing parts from reference TRBV9 and TRBJ1-4): DSGVTQTPKHLITATGQRVTLRCSPRSGDLSVYWYQQSLDQGLQFLIQYYNGEERAKGNILERFSAQQFPDLHSELNLSSLELGDSALYFCASSGGGKGEKLFFGSGTQLSVL.